Listed here are 26 T cell receptor beta chains from one sample, sequenced in a study of T cell responses to AZD1222 COVID-19 vaccine. Sequencing was performed with immunoSEQ multiplex PCR; in TCRdb, only in-frame clones are kept and a portion is missing. The sample lists some 130,000 clones, about 92% occurring once. This specimen consisted of peripheral blood, obtained on day 0 of AZD1222 vaccination. The receptor set was obtained from an adult in good health.

The rearrangement links TRBV7-9 to TRBJ2-7; D may be TRBD1 or TRBD2 (5 bases each). Per the germline V gene, CDR1 is SEHNR and CDR2 is FQNEAQ (reference sequence). Trimming shortened V by 6 bases and J by 6 bases, and 12 bases separated the two germline ends. The CDR3 spans 12 residues. The CDR3 protein is CASRSGAAEQYF. The CDR3 bases are TGTGCCAGCAGGTCCGGGGCGGCCGAGCAGTACTTC.

The chain joins TRBV7-2 to TRBJ1-6; D might be TRBD1 (5 bases). The germline V gene encodes CDR1 SGHTA and CDR2 FQGNSA. Trimming took 1 base from V and 7 from J, leaving 14 bases between them. The CDR3 is 16 residues long. The CDR3, as DNA: TGTGCCAGCAGCTTAGGGGGGGTCGGGGTCAATTCACCCCTCCACTTT. Translating gives CASSLGGVGVNSPLHF.

The rearrangement joins TRBV10-3 to TRBJ2-2; tentatively, D is TRBD2 (5 bases). Trimming pared 0 bases from V and 6 bases from J, leaving 8 bases between. CDR1 and CDR2 from the germline V gene are ENHRY and SYGVKD. There are 14 residues in the CDR3. CDR3 sequence reads: CAISESSGSGELFF. CDR3 nucleotide sequence: TGTGCCATCAGTGAGTCCTCGGGATCCGGGGAGCTGTTTTTT.

This chain connects TRBV28 to TRBJ2-1, with 7 bases lining up with TRBD2. The germline V gene encodes CDR1 MDHEN and CDR2 SYDVKM. The trim removed 3 bases at V and 1 base at J, leaving 9 bases unmatched. This CDR3 is 17 amino acids long. Here the CDR3 DNA reads TGTGCCAGCAGTTTGGGCCTACTAGCGAGTTCCTACAATGAGCAGTTCTTC. It translates to CASSLGLLASSYNEQFF. Full variable domain (missing parts from reference TRBV28 and TRBJ2-1): DVKVTQSSRYLVKRTGEKVFLECVQDMDHENMFWYRQDPGLGLRLIYFSYDVKMKEKGDIPEGYSVSREKKERFSLILESASTNQTSMYLCASSLGLLASSYNEQFFGPGTRLTVL.

For the CDR3, the DNA is TGTGCCAGCACCCCGGGAGGGTGGATCACCGGGGAGCTGTTTTTT. This codes for CASTPGGWITGELFF. This chain connects TRBV27 to TRBJ2-2, with 8 bases identical to TRBD2. Per the germline V gene, CDR1 is MNHEY and CDR2 is SMNVEV (reference sequence). This CDR3 contains 15 residues. J lost 4 bases, V lost 7 bases, and 8 bases had no gene match.

The rearrangement uses TRBV5-1 and TRBJ1-2; 8 bases agree with TRBD1. The CDR3 is 15 residues long. Unmatched junction bases numbered 7, after V lost 1 base and J lost 5 bases. The germline CDR1 and CDR2 sequences are SGHRS and YFSETQ. The CDR3 region is CASSLFGQGMYGYTF. CDR3 DNA: TGCGCCAGCAGCTTGTTCGGACAGGGAATGTATGGCTACACCTTC. Using reference TRBV5-1 and TRBJ1-2 for the parts outside the CDR3, the full variable domain is KAGVTQTPRYLIKTRGQQVTLSCSPISGHRSVSWYQQTPGQGLQFLFEYFSETQRNKGNFPGRFSGRQFSNSRSEMNVSTLELGDSALYLCASSLFGQGMYGYTFGSGTRLTVV.

CDR3 in DNA: TGTGCCAGCAGCTTGGAGCGCTACAGAGAGGAGCAGTTCTTC. Translated, it gives CASSLERYREEQFF. V gene TRBV5-6 combines with J gene TRBJ2-1; no clear D gene. Germline V gene lookup returns CDR1 SGHDT and CDR2 YYEEEE. Trimming took off 0 bases at V and 10 bases at J, with 14 bases between the two ends. This CDR3 contains 14 residues.

The V gene is TRBV2, the J gene TRBJ1-2; D unresolved. Germline loops: CDR1 SNHLY, CDR2 FYNNEI. The length of the CDR3 is 12 residues. Trimming shortened V by 5 bases and J by 3 bases, and 7 bases separated the two germline ends. CDR3: CASSSPDYGYTF. CDR3 nucleotides: TGTGCCAGCAGTAGTCCAGACTATGGCTACACCTTC.

The rearrangement joins TRBV7-2 to TRBJ1-3; TRBD1 matches at 7 bases. This CDR3 region has 16 residues. Per the germline V gene, CDR1 is SGHTA and CDR2 is FQGNSA. The J segment lost 1 base and the V segment lost 3 bases, leaving 6 bases of the junction unmatched. The CDR3, as DNA: TGTGCCAGCAGCTTGTGGGACAGTAGGTCTGGAAACACCATATATTTT. The encoded protein is CASSLWDSRSGNTIYF.

CDR3 loop: CRFNTEAFF. The CDR3 region has the DNA TGCAGGTTTAACACTGAAGCTTTCTTT. V usage is TRBV20-1 and J usage is TRBJ1-1; D is undetermined. The V gene's germline CDR1 is DFQATT and CDR2 SNEGSKA (reference sequence). This CDR3 contains 9 residues.

The rearrangement uses TRBV12-3 or TRBV12-4 and TRBJ1-1, with D hard to call. The V end lost 4 bases, the J end lost 1 base, and 7 bases lay between the germline ends. CDR3 length: 13 residues. The chain's CDR3 is CASSSDKNTEAFF. DNA of the CDR3: TGTGCCAGCAGTTCCGACAAGAACACTGAAGCTTTCTTT.

The chain carries TRBV7-2 and TRBJ1-2; 7 nucleotides match TRBD1. Germline values: CDR1 SGHTA, CDR2 FQGNSA. V trimming: 4 bases; J trimming: 5 bases; junction bases outside the gene matches: 7. The CDR3 runs 14 residues. The chain's CDR3 is CASSSEGQQYGYTF. CDR3 bases: TGTGCCAGCAGCTCCGAGGGACAGCAGTATGGCTACACCTTC. The full variable domain, completed using reference TRBV7-2 and TRBJ1-2, is GAGVSQSPSNKVTEKGKDVELRCDPISGHTALYWYRQSLGQGLEFLIYFQGNSAPDKSGLPSDRFSAERTGGSVSTLTIQRTQQEDSAVYLCASSSEGQQYGYTFGSGTRLTVV.

The chain uses TRBV7-9 and TRBJ1-1; TRBD1 aligns across 9 bases. Germline CDR1 SEHNR, CDR2 FQNEAQ (reference sequence). The CDR3 spans 16 residues. Trimming at V came to 5 bases and at J to 1 base, leaving 8 bases not matched to a gene. The CDR3 loop is CASSQRDRAGNTEAFF. The CDR3 nucleotides are TGTGCCAGCAGCCAACGGGACAGGGCTGGGAACACTGAAGCTTTCTTT.

The rearrangement links TRBV5-4 to TRBJ1-1; no definite D call. The CDR3 has 14 amino acids. Looked up from germline, CDR1 is SGHNT and CDR2 is YYREEE (reference sequence). Deletions cut 2 bases from V and 4 bases from J, with 12 bases between. The CDR3 is CASSLFYSSTEAFF. In DNA, the CDR3 is TGTGCCAGCAGCTTATTCTACAGTAGCACTGAAGCTTTCTTT. Together with reference TRBV5-4 and TRBJ1-1, the CDR3 gives the full variable domain: ETGVTQSPTHLIKTRGQQVTLRCSSQSGHNTVSWYQQALGQGPQFIFQYYREEENGRGNFPPRFSGLQFPNYSSELNVNALELDDSALYLCASSLFYSSTEAFFGQGTRLTVV.

The rearrangement uses TRBV19 and TRBJ2-5; D not resolved. The CDR3 covers 15 residues. The germline V gene encodes CDR1 LNHDA and CDR2 SQIVND (reference sequence). With 6 bases removed from V and 0 bases from J, the gap between germline ends came to 14 bases. Here the CDR3 DNA reads TGTGCCAGTAGCAAAAATCCCCAGTACCAAGAGACCCAGTACTTC. It yields the protein CASSKNPQYQETQYF.

This chain connects TRBV7-2 to TRBJ1-5; 7 bases map to TRBD1. The CDR3 sequence is 14 residues long. CDR1 is SGHTA and CDR2 is FQGNSA in the germline V gene. V shed 5 bases and J 7 bases; nucleotides not matched to a gene: 8. The CDR3 bases are TGTGCCAGCAGCGAGGGGGCAGGGAGGCAGCCCCAGCATTTT. Translating it yields CASSEGAGRQPQHF.

The chain carries TRBV27 and TRBJ1-5; D unresolved. The CDR3 sequence is 14 residues long. Trimming shortened V by 5 bases and J by 7 bases, and 15 bases separated the two germline ends. The germline CDR1 and CDR2 sequences are MNHEY and SMNVEV (reference sequence). The CDR3 here is CASSPEDGGQPQHF. As DNA, the CDR3 is TGTGCCAGCAGTCCTGAGGACGGAGGGCAGCCCCAGCATTTT.

This clone has more than one count but fewer than ten. The rearrangement joins TRBV7-2 to TRBJ1-4; D ambiguous. Trimming left V 2 bases short and J 0 bases short, with 7 bases between. Germline CDR1 reads SGHTA; CDR2 reads FQGNSA. This CDR3 comprises 15 residues. CDR3 DNA sequence: TGTGCCAGCAGCTTACGCGTGACAACTAATGAAAAACTGTTTTTT. Amino acid sequence: CASSLRVTTNEKLFF.

This chain joins TRBV18 and TRBJ1-3; D remains unclear. Trimming took 2 bases from V and 0 from J, leaving 8 bases between them. From germline, CDR1 is KGHSH and CDR2 LQKENI. This CDR3 comprises 15 residues. Written as DNA, the CDR3 is TGTGCCAGCTCACCAGAAGTGTTCTCTGGAAACACCATATATTTT. Protein product: CASSPEVFSGNTIYF.

The chain uses TRBV7-9 and TRBJ1-3; D is unclear. Trimming stripped 3 bases from V and 12 bases from J, with 9 bases between. CDR1 and CDR2 from the germline V gene are SEHNR and FQNEAQ (reference sequence). The CDR3 extends over 11 amino acids. DNA of the CDR3: TGTGCCAGCAGCTTTGCTGAGGGCATATATTTT. Protein: CASSFAEGIYF.

The chain couples TRBV7-9 to TRBJ1-1; the match to TRBD1 covers 7 bases. The CDR3 covers 13 residues. The V segment lost 11 bases and the J segment 2 bases; nucleotides outside the gene matches: 8. The germline CDR1 and CDR2 sequences are SEHNR and FQNEAQ (reference sequence). The CDR3 bases are TGTGCCCCCAGCAGGGACAGTAACACTGAAGCTTTCTTT. It translates to CAPSRDSNTEAFF.

This clone appeared a few times. This chain uses TRBV28 with TRBJ1-2; TRBD1 agrees at 8 bases. The CDR3 sequence is 14 residues long. V was pared by 6 bases and J by 4 bases, with 7 bases of the junction left unmatched. The V gene's germline CDR1 is MDHEN and CDR2 SYDVKM. CDR3 coding DNA: TGTGCCAGCAGCGACGTCGGACAGGGCTATGGCTACACCTTC. Protein: CASSDVGQGYGYTF.

The chain is built from TRBV7-3 and TRBJ1-1; weak D call: TRBD1 (5 bases). Germline CDR1 is SGHTA and CDR2 is FQGTGA. V was cut by 4 bases and J by 4 bases, with 10 bases left in between. The CDR3 has 13 amino acids. The DNA of the CDR3 is TGTGCCAGCAGCTCGGGACCGCGCACTGAAGCTTTCTTT. It yields the protein CASSSGPRTEAFF.

The V gene is TRBV6-5, the J gene TRBJ1-1, with 11 nucleotides matching TRBD1. The V and J ends lost 5 bases and 4 bases, in that order; junction bases with no gene match: 3. Germline lookup yields CDR1 MNHEY and CDR2 SVGAGI. CDR3 length equals 14 residues. This CDR3 reads CASSLGTGGTEAFF. The CDR3 DNA sequence: TGTGCCAGCAGTCTCGGGACAGGGGGCACTGAAGCTTTCTTT.

This clone has just one count. The chain links TRBV7-9 to TRBJ1-5, with TRBD1 as a possible D gene (5 bases). This CDR3 has 14 residues. Germline V gene data show CDR1 as SEHNR and CDR2 as FQNEAQ (reference sequence). V was cut by 0 bases and J by 5 bases, with 8 bases left in between. The CDR3 is CASSLAGEDQPQHF. CDR3 sequence (DNA): TGTGCCAGCAGCTTAGCAGGGGAAGATCAGCCCCAGCATTTT.

The chain has TRBV19 and TRBJ1-5, with TRBD1 identical over 7 bases. Looked up from germline, CDR1 is LNHDA and CDR2 is SQIVND (reference sequence). The J segment lost 2 bases and the V segment lost 6 bases, leaving 7 bases of the junction unmatched. CDR3 length: 15 amino acids. The CDR3 protein is CASRPRGLGNQPQHF. Written as DNA, the CDR3 is TGTGCCAGTAGGCCGAGGGGGCTTGGCAATCAGCCCCAGCATTTT.